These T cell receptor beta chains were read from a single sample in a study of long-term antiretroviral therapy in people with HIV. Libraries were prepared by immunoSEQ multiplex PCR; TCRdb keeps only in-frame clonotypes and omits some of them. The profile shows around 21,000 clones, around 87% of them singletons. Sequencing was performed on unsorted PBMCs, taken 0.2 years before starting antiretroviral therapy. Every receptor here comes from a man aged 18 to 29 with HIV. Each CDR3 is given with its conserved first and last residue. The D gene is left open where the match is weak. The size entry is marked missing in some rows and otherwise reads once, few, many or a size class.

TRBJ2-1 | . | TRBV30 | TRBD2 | TGTGCCTGGAGGGATAAGTTGGGCGGGAGGTCGTCCTCCACCTACAATGAGCAGTTCTTC | CAWRDKLGGRSSSTYNEQFF
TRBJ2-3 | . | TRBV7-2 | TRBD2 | TGTGCCAGCAGCCGACGGGGACTAGCGGGGGTGATTCCCACAGATACGCAGTATTTT | CASSRRGLAGVIPTDTQYF
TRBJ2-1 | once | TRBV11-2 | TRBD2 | TGTGCCAGCAGCCCCCGGGGCGGGAGGGGCAGTGAGCAGTTCTTC | CASSPRGGRGSEQFF
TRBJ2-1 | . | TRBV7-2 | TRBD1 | TGTGCCAGCAGCTTCAGGGACAGGGACTCCTACAATGAGCAGTTCTTC | CASSFRDRDSYNEQFF
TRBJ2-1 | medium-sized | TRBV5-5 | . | TGTGCCAGCAGCTTGTTTAGGGACGGAAGCAATGAGCAGTTCTTC | CASSLFRDGSNEQFF
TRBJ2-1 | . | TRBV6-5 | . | TGTGCCAGCAGCTCCGAACTAGACTCCTACAATGAGCAGTTCTTC | CASSSELDSYNEQFF
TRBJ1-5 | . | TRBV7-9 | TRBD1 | TGTGCCAGCAGCTCCGACAGGGAAAGCAATCAGCCCCAGCATTTT | CASSSDRESNQPQHF
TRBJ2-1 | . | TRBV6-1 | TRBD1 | TGTGCCAGCAGTGGGCAGGGGGCTTCCGACAATGAGCAGTTCTTC | CASSGQGASDNEQFF
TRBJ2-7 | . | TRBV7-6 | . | TGTGCCAGCAGCTTGAATTCCTTGTACGAGCAGTACTTC | CASSLNSLYEQYF
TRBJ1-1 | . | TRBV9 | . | TGTGCCAGCAGCAAGGGAGCCAGAGTCGGGGGGCTGAACACTGAAGCTTTCTTT | CASSKGARVGGLNTEAFF
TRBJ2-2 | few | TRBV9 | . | TGTGCCAGCAGCCCCTCCCCCACAGGGAAGGCCGGGGAGCTGTTTTTT | CASSPSPTGKAGELFF
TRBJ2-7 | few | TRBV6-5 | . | TGTGCCAGCAGCCCGGGTTCCCGCTACGAGCAGTACTTC | CASSPGSRYEQYF
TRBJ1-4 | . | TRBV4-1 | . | TGCGCCAGCAGCCAAGATTTGGAGGAACTGTTTTTT | CASSQDLEELFF
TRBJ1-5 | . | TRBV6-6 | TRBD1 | TGTGCCAGCCGAATTTGGGACAGGGTTAGCAATCAGCCCCAGCATTTT | CASRIWDRVSNQPQHF
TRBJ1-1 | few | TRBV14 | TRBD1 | TGTGCCAGCAGCCCTCAGGGGGCGGAAGCTTTCTTT | CASSPQGAEAFF
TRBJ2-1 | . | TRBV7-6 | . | TGTGCCAGCAGCTCAAACAGGAATAATGAGCAGTTCTTC | CASSSNRNNEQFF
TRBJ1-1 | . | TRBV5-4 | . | TGTGCCAGCAGCTCCAGGGTAGGGACTGAAGCTTTCTTT | CASSSRVGTEAFF
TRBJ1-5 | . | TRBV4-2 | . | TGTGCCAGCAGCCAAGATCAAACGGGGCATAGCAATCAGCCCCAGCATTTT | CASSQDQTGHSNQPQHF
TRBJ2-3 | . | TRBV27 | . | TGTGCCAGCAGAGAAAGGACAGGCACAGATACGCAGTATTTT | CASRERTGTDTQYF
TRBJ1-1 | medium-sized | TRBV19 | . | TGTGCCAGTAGTACCGGGACTCCCGAAGCTTTCTTT | CASSTGTPEAFF
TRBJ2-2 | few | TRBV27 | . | TGTGCCAGCAGTTTCGGTGGGGCCGGGGAGCTGTTTTTT | CASSFGGAGELFF
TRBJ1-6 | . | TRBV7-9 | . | TGTGCCAGCAGCCGGACAGTCAATTCACCCCTCCACTTT | CASSRTVNSPLHF
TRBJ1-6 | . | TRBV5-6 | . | TGTGCCAGCAGCCTGGGAGGTAGGGCCTCCAATTCACCCCTCCACTTT | CASSLGGRASNSPLHF
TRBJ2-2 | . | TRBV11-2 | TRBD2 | TGTGCCAGCAGCAAGACTAGCGGGAGCCCTCACACCGGGGAGCTGTTTTTT | CASSKTSGSPHTGELFF
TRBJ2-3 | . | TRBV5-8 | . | TGTGCCAGCAGCTCCAGCCAAACTAGCACAGATACGCAGTATTTT | CASSSSQTSTDTQYF
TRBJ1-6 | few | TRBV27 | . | TGTGCCAGCAGTTTCAGCCGCTTGTGTGGTCAGGGTTCACCCCTCCACTTT | CASSFSRLCGQGSPLHF
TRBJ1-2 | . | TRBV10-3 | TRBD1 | TGTGCCATCGCCAGGACAGGGGGCGTTGGCTACACCTTC | CAIARTGGVGYTF
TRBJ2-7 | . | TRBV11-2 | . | TGTGCCAGCAGCTTCAGCGGCAACTCCTACGAGCAGTACTTC | CASSFSGNSYEQYF
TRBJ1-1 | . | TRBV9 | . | TGTGCCAGCAGCGTACTGCCTGGAGTTGGGGAGGGAGCTTTCTTT | CASSVLPGVGEGAFF
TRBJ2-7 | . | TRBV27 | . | TGTGCCAGCAGTCCCCTGGAAAGGCCCTACGAGCAGTACTTC | CASSPLERPYEQYF
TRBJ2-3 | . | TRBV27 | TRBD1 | TGTGCCAGCAGCCCAGGGACAGGGAAAGGCGCAGATACGCAGTATTTT | CASSPGTGKGADTQYF
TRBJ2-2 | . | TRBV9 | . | TGTGCCAGCAGTGCCCCTCAAGGAGGGTACACCGGGGAGCTGTTTTTT | CASSAPQGGYTGELFF
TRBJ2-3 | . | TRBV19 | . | TGTGCCAGTAGTCCTCGGGACCGGGTTATGGATACGCAGTATTTT | CASSPRDRVMDTQYF
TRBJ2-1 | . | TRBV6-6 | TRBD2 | TGTGCCACCTACGGGGGGGGGTCCTACAATGAGCAGTTCTTC | CATYGGGSYNEQFF
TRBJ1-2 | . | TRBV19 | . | TGTGCCAGTAGTAGTAGGGACCTCTATGGCTACACCTTC | CASSSRDLYGYTF
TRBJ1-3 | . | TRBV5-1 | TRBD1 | TGCGCCAGCAGCTCGACAGGGGGCCCCTCTGGAAACACCATATATTTT | CASSSTGGPSGNTIYF
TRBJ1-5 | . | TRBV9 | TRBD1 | TGTGCCAGCAGCGAGGGGGCTGGGGACAGGAATCAGCCCCAGCATTTT | CASSEGAGDRNQPQHF
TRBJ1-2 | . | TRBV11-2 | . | TGTGCCAGCAGACGGACTCTTAACTATGGCTACACCTTC | CASRRTLNYGYTF
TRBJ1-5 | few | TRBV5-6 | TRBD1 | TGTGCCAGCAGCCCCGGGACAGCGTATCAGCCCCAGCATTTT | CASSPGTAYQPQHF
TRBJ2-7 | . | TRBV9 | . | TGTGCCAGCAGCGTAGAGGCAGGGTTGGGCGAGCAGTACTTC | CASSVEAGLGEQYF
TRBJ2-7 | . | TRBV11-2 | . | TGTGCCAGCAGCTTAGATCCTGTCTCCTACGAGCAGTACTTC | CASSLDPVSYEQYF
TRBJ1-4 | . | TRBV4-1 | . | TGCGCCAGCAGCCAAGATCCAGAGGAAAAACTGTTTTTT | CASSQDPEEKLFF
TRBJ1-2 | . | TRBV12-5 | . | TGTGCTAGTGGTTTGGTAGGGACTGTCAACTATGGCTACACCTTC | CASGLVGTVNYGYTF
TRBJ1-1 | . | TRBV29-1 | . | TGCAGCGTTGATAAATCTTGGTCCCCTGAAGCTTTCTTT | CSVDKSWSPEAFF
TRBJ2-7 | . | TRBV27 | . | TGTGCCAGCAGTTTCGCGGGTGCTAGCTCCTACGAGCAGTACTTC | CASSFAGASSYEQYF
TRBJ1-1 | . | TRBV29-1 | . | TGCAGCGTGGGAGACCTCATGAACACTGAAGCTTTCTTT | CSVGDLMNTEAFF
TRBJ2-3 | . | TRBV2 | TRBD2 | TGTGCCAGCAGGCAGACTAGCGGAGCAGATACGCAGTATTTT | CASRQTSGADTQYF
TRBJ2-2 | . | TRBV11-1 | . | TGTGCCAGCAGCCCGTTATCTGCCGGGGAGCTGTTTTTT | CASSPLSAGELFF
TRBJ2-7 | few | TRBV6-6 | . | TGTGCCAGCAGTTACGATAGGAACAACTACGAGCAGTACTTC | CASSYDRNNYEQYF
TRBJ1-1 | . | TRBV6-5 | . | TGTGCCAGCAGTTACTCGTTTTCAGCGAACACTGAAGCTTTCTTT | CASSYSFSANTEAFF
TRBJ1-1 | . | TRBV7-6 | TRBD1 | TGTGCCAGCAGCTTCTGGGACAGGGATAACACTGAAGCTTTCTTT | CASSFWDRDNTEAFF
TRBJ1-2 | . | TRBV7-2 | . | TGTGCCAGCAGCTTAGAGGTCTCGGGATATGGCTACACCTTC | CASSLEVSGYGYTF
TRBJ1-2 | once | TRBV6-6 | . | TGTGCCAGCACTCTAACGGACCCGGCGGCGGGCTACACCTTC | CASTLTDPAAGYTF
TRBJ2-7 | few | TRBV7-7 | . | TGTGCTAGCAGCCTTAGCGGAACCTACGAGCAGTACTTC | CASSLSGTYEQYF
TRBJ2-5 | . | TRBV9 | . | TGTGCCAGCAGCGGCCGGGACGGGGAGACCCAGTACTTC | CASSGRDGETQYF